What follows are 28 T cell receptor beta chains derived from one specimen sequenced in a study of human T cells and chemical hapten exposure. As to time point: patch test 1, 2 weeks after DPC sensitization. The treatment: therapeutic diphenylcyclopropenone sensitization with weekly scalp DPC. One entry per CDR3 protein results from TCRdb running MiXCR on the RACE reads. The profile shows about 70,000 distinct CDR3 sequences, 9.8% of them singletons. This specimen was whole blood, taken in connection with sensitization to the hapten diphenylcyclopropenone (DPC). The receptors stem from a woman in her 40s with alopecia areata. Some clones in this sample may be carry-over from other donors' samples.

This clonotype was counted many times. V is TRBV27 and J is TRBJ2-1; D gene unclear. The length of the CDR3 is 14 residues. The germline V gene has CDR1 MNHEY and CDR2 SMNVEV (reference sequence). V was clipped by 4 bases and J by 5 bases, with 12 bases between them. The DNA for the CDR3 is TGTGCCAGCAGTTCCTACTCTAGTGACAATGAGCAGTTCTTC. This sequence encodes CASSSYSSDNEQFF.

This chain uses TRBV20-1 with TRBJ2-6; D not resolved. Germline-derived CDR1 and CDR2 are DFQATT and SNEGSKA (reference sequence). This CDR3 contains 14 residues. The V and J ends lost 3 bases and 2 bases respectively, with 8 bases between them. The DNA for the CDR3 is TGCAGTGCTAGTGGGATACCTGGGGCCAACGTCCTGACTTTC. This encodes CSASGIPGANVLTF.

This clonotype was picked up many times. The chain is built from TRBV29-1 and TRBJ2-5; 7 positions match TRBD2. CDR1 and CDR2 from the germline V gene are SQVTM and ANQGSEA. V lost 7 bases and J lost 1; bases outside the gene matches: 3. This CDR3 comprises 12 residues. The CDR3 DNA reads as TGCAGCGCCAGCGGGGTCCAAGAGACCCAGTACTTC. It codes for CSASGVQETQYF.

This clonotype was detected ten times or more. DNA for the CDR3: TGTGCCAGCAGTTTCTGGAGGGGCGAGCAGTACTTC. Translated: CASSFWRGEQYF. The V call is TRBV12-3 or TRBV12-4, the J call TRBJ2-7; D possibly corresponds to TRBD2 (6 bases). The CDR3 is 12 amino acids. V lost 3 bases, J lost 6 bases, and 9 bases lay in between.

This clonotype occurred many times. The rearrangement uses TRBV5-6 and TRBJ1-2; 9 bases align to TRBD1. Germline CDR1 reads SGHDT; CDR2 reads YYEEEE. The CDR3 sequence is 14 residues long. With V trimmed by 1 base and J by 5 bases, 3 bases remained unmatched. CDR3 sequence: CASSLLQGAYGYTF. CDR3 nucleotides: TGTGCCAGCAGCTTGTTACAGGGGGCTTATGGCTACACCTTC.

The sample holds many counts of this clonotype. The rearrangement joins TRBV24-1 to TRBJ2-5; 11 bases agree with TRBD1. Trimming at V came to 4 bases and at J to 3 bases, leaving 9 bases not matched to a gene. This CDR3 region has 17 residues. The germline V gene has CDR1 KGHDR and CDR2 SFDVKD. DNA for the CDR3: TGTGCCACCAGTGACTATACCGGGACAGGGGGGAAAGAGACCCAGTACTTC. This sequence encodes CATSDYTGTGGKETQYF.

This clonotype came up many times. This chain links TRBV30 with TRBJ2-1; D uncertain. Trimming pared 0 bases from V and 3 bases from J, leaving 6 bases between. The CDR3 is 13 residues long. Per germline, CDR1 GTSNPN and CDR2 SVGIG (reference sequence). The chain's CDR3 is CAWSVGDYNEQFF. CDR3 in DNA: TGTGCCTGGAGTGTTGGGGACTACAATGAGCAGTTCTTC.

This clonotype occurred many times. The chain employs TRBV7-9 and TRBJ1-2, with D maybe TRBD1 (5 bases). This CDR3 comprises 18 residues. V gave up 1 base and J gave up 8 bases, with 26 bases separating them. Per the germline V gene, CDR1 is SEHNR and CDR2 is FQNEAQ (reference sequence). The CDR3 spells CASSLGAGRPPGLSGYTF. The CDR3 region has the DNA TGTGCCAGCAGCTTAGGGGCCGGACGCCCTCCGGGACTTTCCGGCTACACCTTC.

The V gene is TRBV29-1, the J gene TRBJ2-1; TRBD2 matches at 7 bases. Germline V gene sequence: CDR1 SQVTM, CDR2 ANQGSEA. CDR3 length equals 12 residues. In DNA, the CDR3 is TGCTCGGCGGGGGAACCCTACAATGAGCAGTTCTTC. It specifies CSAGEPYNEQFF.

This clonotype showed up many times. The rearrangement uses TRBV5-1 and TRBJ1-6; maybe TRBD1 (5 bases). The V gene lost 7 bases and the J gene lost 3 bases, with 11 bases spanning the gap. The CDR3 is 14 residues long. Germline V CDR1 and CDR2: SGHRS, YFSETQ. The CDR3 nucleotides read TGCGCCAGCTGCCGCGACAGCTATAATTCACCCCTCCACTTT. Translation gives CASCRDSYNSPLHF.

V gene TRBV6-2 or TRBV6-3 combines with J gene TRBJ2-2, with 7 bases aligning to TRBD2. Germline CDR1 is MNHEY and CDR2 is SVGEGT. CDR3 length: 15 amino acids. Trimming cost V 5 bases and J 7 bases; bases outside gene matches: 10. CDR3: CASSPQREWSGELFF. CDR3 sequence (DNA): TGTGCCAGCAGTCCTCAGCGGGAATGGAGCGGGGAGCTGTTTTTT.

CDR3 in amino acids: CAWDRGQSNSPLHF. CDR3 sequence (DNA): TGTGCCTGGGACCGCGGGCAGAGTAATTCACCCCTCCACTTT. The rearrangement uses TRBV30 and TRBJ1-6, with no clear D. The CDR3 runs to 14 residues. V was clipped by 5 bases and J by 6 bases, with 14 bases between them. The germline V gene has CDR1 GTSNPN and CDR2 SVGIG (reference sequence).

The chain employs TRBV9 and TRBJ2-5; D may correspond to TRBD1 or TRBD2 (5 bases each). CDR1 SGDLS and CDR2 YYNGEE come from the germline V gene. Trimming took 6 bases from V and 5 from J, leaving 17 bases between them. This CDR3 has 14 residues. CDR3 sequence reads: CASNPVGVGETQYF. Written as DNA, the CDR3 is TGTGCCAGCAACCCGGTGGGGGTTGGGGAGACCCAGTACTTC.

There are a few counts of this clonotype. This chain joins TRBV7-2 and TRBJ2-1, with 7 bases lining up with TRBD1. The V gene end was trimmed by 5 bases and the J gene end by 5 bases; junction bases not matched to a gene: 15. Germline CDR1 reads SGHTA; CDR2 reads FQGNSA. The CDR3 is 17 amino acids. The CDR3 DNA reads TGTGCCAGCAGCCCACCCCCACAGGGGCGCGGTCACAATGAGCAGTTCTTC. This translates into CASSPPPQGRGHNEQFF.

In this sample, this clonotype turned up many times. V and J are TRBV7-8 and TRBJ2-4; 7 nucleotides align to TRBD1. V dropped 4 bases and J dropped 7; count of bases not matched to a gene: 7. The CDR3 has 14 residues. Germline loops: CDR1 SGHVS, CDR2 FQNEAQ. DNA of the CDR3: TGTGCCAGCAGCTCAACGACAGGGCGGAACATTCAGTACTTC. Amino acids: CASSSTTGRNIQYF.

This clonotype turned up a few times. V usage is TRBV25-1 and J usage is TRBJ2-7; no reliable D call. V was trimmed by 3 bases and J by 3 bases, leaving 3 bases between them. The CDR3 sequence is 11 residues long. The germline V gene has CDR1 MGHDK and CDR2 SYGVNS. This CDR3 reads CASSEVYEQYF. The CDR3 nucleotides read TGTGCCAGCAGTGAGGTCTACGAGCAGTACTTC.

J is TRBJ1-1 and V is TRBV29-1; D perhaps matches TRBD1 (5 bases). This CDR3 is 12 amino acids long. V was pared by 7 bases and J by 1 base, with 10 bases between. Germline V gene sequence: CDR1 SQVTM, CDR2 ANQGSEA. DNA of the CDR3: TGCAGCGGGGGCAGGGAGAACACTGAAGCTTTCTTT. This sequence encodes CSGGRENTEAFF. The full variable domain, in which reference TRBV29-1 and TRBJ1-1 provide the parts outside the CDR3, is SAVISQKPSRDICQRGTSLTIQCQVDSQVTMMFWYRQQPGQSLTLIATANQGSEATYESGFVIDKFPISRPNLTFSTLTVSNMSPEDSSIYLCSGGRENTEAFFGQGTRLTVV.

This clonotype was counted between two and nine times. The chain is built from TRBV2 and TRBJ2-5, with 8 bases identical to TRBD2. V lost 6 bases and J lost 6; bases outside the gene matches: 12. CDR1 and CDR2 from the germline V gene are SNHLY and FYNNEI. This CDR3 has 15 residues. The CDR3 nucleotides are TGTGCCAGCAGCGCTAGCGGGTACCCCTCCAAGACCCAGTACTTC. It encodes CASSASGYPSKTQYF.

On this clonotype itself: A much larger clonotype is one base distant, so this may be a read error. The CDR3 reads CSARDHRAGVHEQYF. In nucleotides, the CDR3 is TGCAGTGCTAGAGATCACCGGGCAGGGGTCCACGAGCAGTACTTC. V and J are TRBV20-1 and TRBJ2-7, with D possibly matching TRBD1 (6 bases). Trimming shortened V by 0 bases and J by 5 bases, and 17 bases separated the two germline ends. Germline lookup yields CDR1 DFQATT and CDR2 SNEGSKA (reference sequence). The CDR3 loop spans 15 amino acids.

At least ten counts were recorded for this clonotype. The V call is TRBV5-1, the J call TRBJ2-3, with D tentatively TRBD1 or TRBD2 (5 bases each). Germline CDR1 and CDR2: SGHRS and YFSETQ. Trimming pared 7 bases from V and 0 bases from J, leaving 12 bases between. This CDR3 contains 14 residues. CDR3 sequence (DNA): TGCGCCAGCGGACGGGACCTTAGCACAGATACGCAGTATTTT. This translates into CASGRDLSTDTQYF. Full variable domain (remainder filled in from reference TRBV5-1 and TRBJ2-3): KAGVTQTPRYLIKTRGQQVTLSCSPISGHRSVSWYQQTPGQGLQFLFEYFSETQRNKGNFPGRFSGRQFSNSRSEMNVSTLELGDSALYLCASGRDLSTDTQYFGPGTRLTVL.

In its sample, this clonotype was seen many times. The CDR3 here is CASSQDGEGPNEKLFF. DNA of the CDR3: TGTGCCAGCAGCCAAGACGGAGAGGGGCCTAATGAAAAACTGTTTTTT. This chain links TRBV3-1 with TRBJ1-4; a weak D match, TRBD1 (5 bases). Germline-derived CDR1 and CDR2 are LGHDT and YNNKEL (reference sequence). Trimming took off 0 bases at V and 3 bases at J, with 11 bases between the two ends. The CDR3 length is 16 residues.

This clonotype showed up many times. The V gene is TRBV11-2, the J gene TRBJ1-1; no reliable D call. This CDR3 has 14 residues. Germline-derived CDR1 and CDR2 are SGHAT and FQNNGV. V was pared by 6 bases and J by 4 bases, with 15 bases between. The CDR3: CASSHGWGSTEAFF. The CDR3, as DNA: TGTGCCAGCAGTCACGGCTGGGGATCCACTGAAGCTTTCTTT.

This clonotype appeared a few times. The gene calls are TRBV20-1 and TRBJ2-3, with 12 bases aligning to TRBD2. The CDR3 has 16 amino acids. CDR1 and CDR2 (germline): DFQATT, SNEGSKA (reference sequence). The V segment lost 6 bases and the J segment 4 bases; nucleotides outside the gene matches: 11. The CDR3 nucleotides read TGCAGTGCCCTACCCCCTAGCGGGGGGGCAGCAGATACGCAGTATTTT. Amino acid sequence: CSALPPSGGAADTQYF.

The chain recombines TRBV29-1 with TRBJ2-1, with 8 nucleotides matching TRBD2. V gave up 4 bases and J gave up 15 bases; unmatched junction bases: 11. This CDR3 has 12 amino acids. Germline CDR1 SQVTM, CDR2 ANQGSEA. CDR3 bases: TGCAGCGTTGGGGGCGGGGGGCCTTCTAGGTTCTTC. Translating it yields CSVGGGGPSRFF.

In this sample, this clonotype turned up a few times. The chain links TRBV2 to TRBJ2-5; a possible D gene is TRBD1 (6 bases). The CDR3 is 13 amino acids. The ends were cut back, 7 bases at V and 0 bases at J, with 9 bases in the middle. The germline CDR1 and CDR2 sequences are SNHLY and FYNNEI. CDR3 nucleotide sequence: TGTGCCAGCAAAGACAGGTACCAAGAGACCCAGTACTTC. Translating it yields CASKDRYQETQYF. Filled out from reference TRBV2 and TRBJ2-5, the complete variable domain reads EPEVTQTPSHQVTQMGQEVILRCVPISNHLYFYWYRQILGQKVEFLVSFYNNEISEKSEIFDDQFSVERPDGSNFTLKIRSTKLEDSAMYFCASKDRYQETQYFGPGTRLLVL.

This clonotype has more than one count but fewer than ten. CDR3 coding DNA: TGCGCCAGCAGCTTCTTCCGGGGTAGCAATCAGCCCCAGCATTTT. It yields the protein CASSFFRGSNQPQHF. The chain is built from TRBV4-1 and TRBJ1-5; D call uncertain. Germline V gene sequence: CDR1 MGHRA, CDR2 YSYEKL. The CDR3 is 15 residues long. Trimming pared 5 bases from V and 0 bases from J, leaving 11 bases between.

This clonotype has a count of ten or more. The rearrangement uses TRBV6-5 and TRBJ2-1; 10 bases agree with TRBD1. The ends lost 2 bases at V and 5 bases at J; junction bases unmatched: 0. From germline, CDR1 is MNHEY and CDR2 SVGAGI. The CDR3 length is 14 residues. CDR3 in DNA: TGTGCCAGCAGTTACGGGACAGGGGACAATGAGCAGTTCTTC. Translated: CASSYGTGDNEQFF.

This clonotype has a count of ten or more. The chain recombines TRBV20-1 with TRBJ1-4; D is unclear. Trimming stripped 4 bases from V and 4 bases from J, with 10 bases between. This CDR3 contains 13 residues. Germline V gene data show CDR1 as DFQATT and CDR2 as SNEGSKA (reference sequence). The CDR3, as DNA: TGCAGTGCTACCTGGACTGATAATGAAAAACTGTTTTTT. It is translated as CSATWTDNEKLFF.